This T cell receptor (beta chain) was captured in a study of tumor-infiltrating lymphocytes in primary liver carcinoma. Per the germline V gene, CDR1 is SGHKS and CDR2 is YYEKEE (reference sequence). This CDR3 comprises 14 residues. Trimming stripped 2 bases from V and 0 bases from J, with 8 bases between. Whole-study results and caveats: Blood's top-250-clone fraction was significantly lower than that of tumors (p = 0.039). Merely about 8-25% of top clones occurred in all five tumor regions.

Starting from about 0.5 ug of total RNA, TCR beta cDNA was produced with a primer in the constant region. The TCR beta library was amplified through three nested multiplex PCR rounds in a modified ARM-PCR procedure. PCR rounds one and two used TRBV1-TRBV30 forward primers with a C-beta reverse primer for around 9 cycles each. TCRdb passed the multiplex PCR reads through MiXCR, listing each CDR3 protein once. Among 100,000 or so distinct CDR3 sequences, around two thirds were seen once, and the ten largest hold over 7.5%. Co-extraction of RNA and DNA was performed on about 19-32 mg of unsorted bulk tissue. With respect to this clonotype: Its matching antigen is unknown.

V and J are TRBV5-5 and TRBJ1-1; unclear D gene. Sequencing was carried out using liver tumor tissue from sampling region 5. Specified subset: tumor region T5, tumor centre. The receptor was derived from a woman aged 55-70 years with primary liver carcinoma and hepatitis B virus infection. CDR3 region: CASSFTTLNTEAFF. The CDR3 DNA reads TGTGCCAGCAGCTTTACTACTCTGAACACTGAAGCTTTCTTT.